A single sample gave rise to the 5 T cell receptor beta chains below, sequenced in a study of cytomegalovirus exposure and HLA in healthy donors (dated by TCRdb to 2016 to 2017). Receptor libraries were prepared by the immunoSEQ multiplex PCR assay. For the multiplex PCR, a mixture combining 60 forward primers for TCR Vbeta segments and 13 reverse primers for TCR Jbeta segments was used. This immuneACCESS table, as held by TCRdb, lists in-frame sequences with V and J called but not all clones. Of the missing ones, under half trace to an unresolved V gene in checked studies; the others have no known cause. For this sample there are a few hundred thousand clones; about 83% appear just once. Roughly 2% of the sample is in the top ten clones. The sample taken for sequencing was PBMCs. The receptors here all came from a woman aged 40 to 50 in good health and CMV-seropositive.

The rearrangement links TRBV2 to TRBJ2-3; the match to TRBD2 covers 7 bases. V was clipped by 7 bases and J by 4 bases; unmatched bases: 5. The CDR3 extends over 13 amino acids. CDR1 is SNHLY, CDR2 FYNNEI, per germline. The CDR3 sequence is CASTAGRADTQYF. CDR3 in DNA: TGTGCCAGCACCGCGGGGAGGGCAGATACGCAGTATTTT.

CDR3 DNA: TGTGCCAGCAGCTTCGCCGGGACAGGGAACGAGCAGTACTTC. Translated, it gives CASSFAGTGNEQYF. The chain is built from TRBV11-2 and TRBJ2-7; 9 bases fit TRBD1. The CDR3 sequence is 14 residues long. CDR1 SGHAT and CDR2 FQNNGV come from the germline V gene. Trimming at V came to 3 bases and at J to 5 bases, leaving 5 bases not matched to a gene.

This chain joins TRBV30 and TRBJ2-2; 7 positions match TRBD1. This CDR3 contains 16 residues. From germline, CDR1 is GTSNPN and CDR2 SVGIG (reference sequence). V shed 2 bases and J 0 bases; nucleotides not matched to a gene: 6. The CDR3 bases are TGTGCCTGGAGTACGTCCGGGACAGCGAACACCGGGGAGCTGTTTTTT. Translated, it gives CAWSTSGTANTGELFF.

The chain is built from TRBV2 and TRBJ1-4, with unresolved D. The CDR3 is made up of 13 amino acids. Germline V gene lookup returns CDR1 SNHLY and CDR2 FYNNEI. Trimming shortened V by 4 bases and J by 4 bases, and 7 bases separated the two germline ends. CDR3 region: CASSAGNNEKLFF. CDR3 in DNA: TGTGCCAGCAGTGCGGGGAATAATGAAAAACTGTTTTTT. The full variable domain, in which reference TRBV2 and TRBJ1-4 provide the parts outside the CDR3, is EPEVTQTPSHQVTQMGQEVILRCVPISNHLYFYWYRQILGQKVEFLVSFYNNEISEKSEIFDDQFSVERPDGSNFTLKIRSTKLEDSAMYFCASSAGNNEKLFFGSGTQLSVL.

Concerning this clone itself: The junction departs from germline at one end; a sequencing error may be responsible. The chain uses TRBV27 and TRBJ2-6; TRBD2 agrees at 8 bases. Germline V gives CDR1 MNHEY, CDR2 SMNVEV (reference sequence). CDR3 length equals 21 residues. The CDR3 region has the DNA TGTGCCAGCAGTTTATCGTCTTTTTACGGCGGGAGGAGCCCTGGGGCCAACGGCCTGACTTTC. Amino acid sequence: CASSLSSFYGGRSPGANGLTF.